This passage covers 6 T cell receptor beta chains from one sample sequenced in a study of T-cell memory formation after mild COVID-19. MiXCR, applied by TCRdb to the 5' RACE reads, yields one record per CDR3 protein. The profile shows about 58,000 distinct CDR3 sequences, about a quarter of them singletons. Sequenced: PBMCs or a T cell subset sorted from them (not recorded which). Receptors were obtained from a young man who had mild COVID-19 (a few samples of this study predate the infection). Cell type and time point are not known.

The CDR3 is CASSFPTERKEQYF. CDR3 DNA: TGTGCCAGCAGTTTCCCGACAGAAAGAAAGGAGCAGTACTTC. The chain recombines TRBV28 with TRBJ2-7; perhaps TRBD1 as D (5 bases). Trimming pared 3 bases from V and 7 bases from J, leaving 16 bases between. CDR3 length equals 14 residues. CDR1 and CDR2 from the germline V gene are MDHEN and SYDVKM.

The chain recombines TRBV7-2 with TRBJ1-5; D gene uncertain. The CDR3 runs 13 residues. In germline, CDR1 is SGHTA, CDR2 FQGNSA. Trimming left V 8 bases short and J 5 bases short, with 13 bases between. The CDR3 DNA follows: TGTGCCAGCTCGGATCCGGGTGATCAGCCCCAGCATTTT. Encoded protein: CASSDPGDQPQHF.

This clonotype turned up a few times. The genes are TRBV7-2 and TRBJ2-7; unclear D gene. The CDR3 covers 12 residues. V lost 6 bases to trimming and J lost 2 bases, with 8 bases between them. Germline CDR1 reads SGHTA; CDR2 reads FQGNSA. The DNA for the CDR3 is TGTGCCAGCAGTATGCCTACCTACGAGCAGTACTTC. It specifies CASSMPTYEQYF.

The chain employs TRBV27 and TRBJ2-3; 9 bases fit TRBD1. CDR1 MNHEY and CDR2 SMNVEV come from the germline V gene (reference sequence). V shed 4 bases and J 3 bases; nucleotides not matched to a gene: 5. The CDR3 contains 15 residues. The CDR3 loop is CASSSTGTGTDTQYF. CDR3 DNA sequence: TGTGCCAGCAGTTCAACCGGGACAGGGACAGATACGCAGTATTTT.

The gene calls are TRBV4-3 and TRBJ2-5; possibly TRBD1 for D (6 bases). Trimming cost V 4 bases and J 3 bases, with 9 bases left between them. The CDR3 contains 13 residues. Germline V gene lookup returns CDR1 LGHNA and CDR2 YSLEER. The CDR3 spells CASSPWTEETQYF. CDR3 nucleotides: TGCGCCAGCAGCCCCTGGACAGAAGAGACCCAGTACTTC.

The gene calls are TRBV7-8 and TRBJ2-7; tentatively, D is TRBD1 or TRBD2 (6 bases each). The CDR3 runs 15 residues. The V gene lost 7 bases and the J gene lost 6 bases, with 22 bases spanning the gap. CDR1 and CDR2 (germline): SGHVS, FQNEAQ. CDR3 in amino acids: CASITSRGPMLEQYF. The DNA of the CDR3 is TGTGCCAGCATCACGTCACGGGGGCCCATGCTCGAGCAGTACTTC.